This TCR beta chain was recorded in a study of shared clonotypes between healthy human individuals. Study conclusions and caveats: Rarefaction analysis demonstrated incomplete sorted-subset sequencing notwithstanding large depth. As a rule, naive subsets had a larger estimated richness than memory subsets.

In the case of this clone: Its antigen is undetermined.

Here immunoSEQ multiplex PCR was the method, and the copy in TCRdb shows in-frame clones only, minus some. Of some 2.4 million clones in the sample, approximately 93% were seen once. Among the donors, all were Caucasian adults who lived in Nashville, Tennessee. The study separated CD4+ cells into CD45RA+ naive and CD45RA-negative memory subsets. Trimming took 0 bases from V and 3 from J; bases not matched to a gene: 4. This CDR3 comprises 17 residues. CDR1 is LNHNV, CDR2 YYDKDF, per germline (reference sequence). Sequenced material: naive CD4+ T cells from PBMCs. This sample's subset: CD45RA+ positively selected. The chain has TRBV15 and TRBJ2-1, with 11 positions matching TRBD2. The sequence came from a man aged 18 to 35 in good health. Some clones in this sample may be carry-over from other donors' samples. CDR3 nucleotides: TGTGCCACCAGCAGAGATCTAGCGGGAGGCCTCTACAATGAGCAGTTCTTC. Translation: CATSRDLAGGLYNEQFF.